This TCR beta chain was obtained from a study of shared clonotypes between healthy human individuals (dated by TCRdb to the early 2020s). Describing the broader study: A few men and a couple of women, aged 18 to 49 years, made up the cohort. To estimate repertoire size and how much clonotype sharing occurs between individuals, the study deeply sequenced the blood TCR repertoires of 4 to 6 healthy adults. To increase sequencing depth and limit assay-specific biases, different laboratories used diverse techniques to prepare libraries and sequence TCR repertoires. Per donor, three plates each were used for CD4 naive and CD4 memory, two for CD8 naive, and one for CD8 memory. Each donor's leukapheresis produced roughly between about 0.8 and 10 billion PBMCs. The study at large found these results: Incomplete sequencing was indicated by rarefaction of sorted-subset datasets, despite the large sequencing depth. Compared with non-shared clonotypes, the clonotypes found in all four sorted-subset donors had higher generation probabilities. Sampling was limited to blood, and TCR repertoires in tissue likely differ from TCR repertoires in blood. Because the study included a small number of donors, the genetic and exposure-history diversity represented was limited. Across four donors, roughly 5.1% of naive CD4, around 3.5% of naive CD8, around 2.5% of memory CD4, and approximately 0.4% of memory CD8 clonotypes were shared. Larger estimated clonotype richness was generally found for naive subsets than for memory subsets. Based on pairwise subsampling, the degree of clonotype sharing among donors was expected to be affected by sequencing depth.

In the case of this clone: The antigen it recognizes is unknown. Qualities for individual bases were not recorded, and no much larger clone is one base off. Distinct nucleotide sequences in the sample also encode this CDR3.

The donors were healthy, HIV-negative adults who had no recently reported acute infections or vaccinations. All donors were Caucasian adults living in Nashville, Tennessee, USA. CD8 memory samples combined magnetically selected CD45RO+ cells with CCR7-negative CD45RA+ effector memory (TemRA) cells. Blood was obtained by leukapheresis, after which PBMCs were separated by Ficoll-Histopaque density gradient centrifugation and cryopreserved in liquid nitrogen vapor phase. Analytical flow cytometry was used to check the purity and quantity of every magnetically sorted T cell population. Genomic DNA was isolated from each sorted fraction and quantified by UV absorbance on a Nanodrop 2000c. Using the deep immunoSEQ assay, multiplex PCR amplified TCR CDR3 regions from genomic DNA. Genomic DNA extracted from each cell subset was distributed evenly over all wells of several immunoSEQ 96-well plates, and each plate served as one replicate. For sorted subsets, about 200 ng genomic DNA, equal to 30,000 to 35,000 T cell genomes, was loaded into each replicate PCR. The purified libraries were quantified using a Qubit 3.0 fluorometer, sized with a Bioanalyzer 2100, and then quantified again using the KAPA Library Quantification kit. A separate single-read 150-cycle Illumina NextSeq 550 flow cell was used to sequence each immunoSEQ 96-well plate. The paper's data handling went like this. The immunoSEQ output contained only junctional sequences without quality scores, so filtering could not match that applied to full-length reads. Sequences were annotated with PyIR, a Python wrapper for IgBLAST v1.9, using IMGT germline references to assign V/J genes and CDR3. Reads were filtered out if the reads had weak V/J assignments (E-value above 1e-6), no CDR3, stop codons, out-of-frame junctions, or ambiguous translated residues. V3J clonotypes were defined as sequences sharing an identical inferred V gene, J gene, and CDR3 amino acid sequence. Percentage overlap between repertoires was calculated by dividing the number of shared unique clonotypes by the size of the smaller repertoire. RTK rarefaction, the Chao1 estimator, and Recon v2.1 estimates of unobserved clonotypes were used to assess repertoire richness. Generation probabilities were computed with OLGA for all TCRbeta clonotypes obtained by the gDNA method from four donors. TCRdb mirrors the immuneACCESS table, restricted to in-frame sequences. Some clones are absent from its copies; in checked studies, under half trace to an unresolved V gene, and the reason for the others is unknown. From that table come the V and J calls and clone size; the DNA was used to work out D and trimming. The sample table lists some 380,000 clones, about 96% of them with a count of one. The ten most abundant clones make up more than 0.3% of the sample.

Its CDR3 holds 10 amino acids, cysteine through phenylalanine. Left in the record is the CDR3 DNA by itself, 30 bases read in frame from the first base. The germline V gene yields MDHEN for CDR1 and SYDVKM for CDR2. Relative to germline, V is 8 bases shorter and J is 5 bases shorter, with 6 bases between their ends. This sequence originates from a man younger than 40 in good health. The sequencing sample was made of memory CD8+ T cells sorted from blood. Read against the paper, the sample's cell subset or site label means: CD45RO+ cells pooled with CCR7-negative TemRA cells. This sequence uses TRBV28 and TRBJ2-5; a tentative D call is TRBD2 (6 bases match). The CDR3 region has the sequence CASGRETQYF. The bases are TGTGCCAGCGGGAGGGAGACCCAGTACTTC.